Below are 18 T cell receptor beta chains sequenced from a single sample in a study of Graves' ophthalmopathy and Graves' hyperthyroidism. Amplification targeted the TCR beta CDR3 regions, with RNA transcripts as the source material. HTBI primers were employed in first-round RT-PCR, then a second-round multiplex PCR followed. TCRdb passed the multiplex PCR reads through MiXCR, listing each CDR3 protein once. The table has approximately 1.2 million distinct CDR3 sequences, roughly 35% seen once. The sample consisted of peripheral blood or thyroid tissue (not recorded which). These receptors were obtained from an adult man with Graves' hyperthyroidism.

The CDR3 nucleotides are TGTGCCAGCAGTCGCGCCCACGGAGGGAAGCTGTTTTTT. This sequence encodes CASSRAHGGKLFF. The chain employs TRBV12-3 or TRBV12-4 and TRBJ2-2; D is possibly TRBD2 (6 bases). There are 13 residues in the CDR3. V was clipped by 5 bases and J by 12 bases, with 16 bases between them.

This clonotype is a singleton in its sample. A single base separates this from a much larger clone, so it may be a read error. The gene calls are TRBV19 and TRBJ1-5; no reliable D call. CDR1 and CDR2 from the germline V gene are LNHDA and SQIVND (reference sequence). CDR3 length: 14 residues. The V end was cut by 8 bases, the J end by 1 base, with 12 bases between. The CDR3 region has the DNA TGTGCCAGTCTCGGACGGGGAAGCAATCAGCCCCAGCATTTT. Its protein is CASLGRGSNQPQHF.

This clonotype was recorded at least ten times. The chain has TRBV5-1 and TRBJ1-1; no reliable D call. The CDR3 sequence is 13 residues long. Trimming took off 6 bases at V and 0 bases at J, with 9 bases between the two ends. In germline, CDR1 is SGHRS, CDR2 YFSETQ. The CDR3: CASTDGMNTEAFF. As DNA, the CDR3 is TGCGCCAGCACGGACGGAATGAACACTGAAGCTTTCTTT.

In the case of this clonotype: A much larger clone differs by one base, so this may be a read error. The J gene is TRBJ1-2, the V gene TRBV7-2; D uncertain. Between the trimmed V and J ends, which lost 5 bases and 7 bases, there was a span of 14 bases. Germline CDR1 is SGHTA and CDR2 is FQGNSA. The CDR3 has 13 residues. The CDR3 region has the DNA TGTGCCAGCAGCCTCGGACCGTTGAGTGGCTACACCTTC. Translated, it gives CASSLGPLSGYTF.

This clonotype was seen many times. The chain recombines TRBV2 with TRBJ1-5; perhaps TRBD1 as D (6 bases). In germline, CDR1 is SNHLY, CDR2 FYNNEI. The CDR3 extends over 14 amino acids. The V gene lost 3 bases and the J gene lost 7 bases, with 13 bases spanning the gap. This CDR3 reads CASSEGHLIQPQHF. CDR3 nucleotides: TGTGCCAGCAGTGAGGGACATCTGATCCAGCCCCAGCATTTT.

The CDR3 here is CASSLKSGGRPQHF. The CDR3 nucleotides are TGTGCCAGCAGTTTAAAATCAGGGGGGCGGCCCCAGCATTTT. The chain combines TRBV2 with TRBJ1-5, with 7 nucleotides matching TRBD1. Looked up from germline, CDR1 is SNHLY and CDR2 is FYNNEI. This CDR3 has 14 amino acids. V shed 5 bases, J shed 9 bases, and the junction held 10 bases outside the gene matches.

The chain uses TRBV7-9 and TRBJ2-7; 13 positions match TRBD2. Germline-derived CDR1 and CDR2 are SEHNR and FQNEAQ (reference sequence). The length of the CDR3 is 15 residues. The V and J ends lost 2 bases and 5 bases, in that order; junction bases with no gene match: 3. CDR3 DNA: TGTGCCAGCAGCTTAACCGGGACTAGCGGGGACGAGCAGTACTTC. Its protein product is CASSLTGTSGDEQYF.

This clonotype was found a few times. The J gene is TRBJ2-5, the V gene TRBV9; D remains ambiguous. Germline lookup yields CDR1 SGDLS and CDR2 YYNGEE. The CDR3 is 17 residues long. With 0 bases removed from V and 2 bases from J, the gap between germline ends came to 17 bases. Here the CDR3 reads CASSVAPWGTDQETQYF. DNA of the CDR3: TGTGCCAGCAGCGTAGCTCCCTGGGGAACCGATCAAGAGACCCAGTACTTC.

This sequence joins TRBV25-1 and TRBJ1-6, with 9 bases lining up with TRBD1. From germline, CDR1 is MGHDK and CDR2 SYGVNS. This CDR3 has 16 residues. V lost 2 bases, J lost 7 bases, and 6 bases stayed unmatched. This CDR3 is CASSEPTGGINSPLHF. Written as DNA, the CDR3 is TGTGCCAGCAGTGAACCGACAGGGGGAATAAATTCACCCCTCCACTTT.

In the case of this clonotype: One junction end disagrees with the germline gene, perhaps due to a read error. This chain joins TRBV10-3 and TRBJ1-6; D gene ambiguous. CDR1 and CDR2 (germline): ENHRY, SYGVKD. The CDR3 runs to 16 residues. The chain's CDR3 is CASSHTRATGNPPLHF. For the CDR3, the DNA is TGTGCCAGCAGCCACACCCGGGCAACCGGTAATCCACCCCTCCACTTT.

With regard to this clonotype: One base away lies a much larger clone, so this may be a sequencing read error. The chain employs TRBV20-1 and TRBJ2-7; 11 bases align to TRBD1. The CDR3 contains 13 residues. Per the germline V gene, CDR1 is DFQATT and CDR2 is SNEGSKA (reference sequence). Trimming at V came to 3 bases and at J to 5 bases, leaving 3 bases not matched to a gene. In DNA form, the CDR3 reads TGCAGTGCTAGGGGGACAGGGGGACACGAGCAGTACTTC. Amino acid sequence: CSARGTGGHEQYF.

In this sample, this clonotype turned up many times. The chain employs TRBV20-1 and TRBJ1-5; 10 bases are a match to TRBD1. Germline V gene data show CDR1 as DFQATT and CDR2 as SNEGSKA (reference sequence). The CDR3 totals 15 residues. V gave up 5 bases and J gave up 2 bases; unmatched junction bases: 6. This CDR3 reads CSADRGLVGNQPQHF. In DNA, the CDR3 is TGCAGTGCTGACAGGGGGCTCGTAGGCAATCAGCCCCAGCATTTT.

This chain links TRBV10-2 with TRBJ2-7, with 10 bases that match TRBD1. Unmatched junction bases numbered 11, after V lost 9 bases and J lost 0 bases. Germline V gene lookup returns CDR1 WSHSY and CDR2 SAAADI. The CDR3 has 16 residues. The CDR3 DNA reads TGCGCCAGTTACGACCCGGGACAGGGGAACTCCTACGAGCAGTACTTC. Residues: CASYDPGQGNSYEQYF.

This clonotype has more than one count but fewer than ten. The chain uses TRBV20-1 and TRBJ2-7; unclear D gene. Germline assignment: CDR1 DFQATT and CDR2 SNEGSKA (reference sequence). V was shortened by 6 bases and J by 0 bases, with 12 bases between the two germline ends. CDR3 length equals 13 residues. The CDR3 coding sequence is TGCAGTGCCCCCTCGGGCAGCTCCTACGAGCAGTACTTC. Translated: CSAPSGSSYEQYF.

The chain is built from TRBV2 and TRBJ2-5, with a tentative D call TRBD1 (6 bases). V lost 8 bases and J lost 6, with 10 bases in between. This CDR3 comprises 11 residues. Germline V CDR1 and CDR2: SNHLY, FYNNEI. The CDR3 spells CASSGEKTQYF. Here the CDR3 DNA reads TGTGCCAGCTCAGGGGAAAAGACCCAGTACTTC.

The CDR3 nucleotides are TGTGCCAGCAGTTTATGGGCGGGGGGGACAGGGGACTCACCCCTCCACTTT. Its translation is CASSLWAGGTGDSPLHF. V is TRBV27 and J is TRBJ1-6, with TRBD1 matching over 10 bases. This CDR3 is 17 amino acids long. Germline CDR1 is MNHEY and CDR2 is SMNVEV (reference sequence). V was pared by 1 base and J by 10 bases, with 10 bases of the junction left unmatched.

Written as DNA, the CDR3 is TGTGCCAGCAGCGTTACCGGGACAGGGGGCGCGATAGGTACTGAAGCTTTCTTT. This sequence encodes CASSVTGTGGAIGTEAFF. The gene calls are TRBV9 and TRBJ1-1, with TRBD1 identical over 12 bases. The germline CDR1 and CDR2 sequences are SGDLS and YYNGEE. CDR3 length: 18 residues. V lost 2 bases and J lost 5; bases outside the gene matches: 13.

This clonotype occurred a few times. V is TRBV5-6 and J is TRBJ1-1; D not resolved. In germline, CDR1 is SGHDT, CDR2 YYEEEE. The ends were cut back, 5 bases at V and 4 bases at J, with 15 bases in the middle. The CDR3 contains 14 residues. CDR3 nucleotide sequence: TGTGCCAGCAGTTTATGGCCGTTTGTCACTGAAGCTTTCTTT. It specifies CASSLWPFVTEAFF.